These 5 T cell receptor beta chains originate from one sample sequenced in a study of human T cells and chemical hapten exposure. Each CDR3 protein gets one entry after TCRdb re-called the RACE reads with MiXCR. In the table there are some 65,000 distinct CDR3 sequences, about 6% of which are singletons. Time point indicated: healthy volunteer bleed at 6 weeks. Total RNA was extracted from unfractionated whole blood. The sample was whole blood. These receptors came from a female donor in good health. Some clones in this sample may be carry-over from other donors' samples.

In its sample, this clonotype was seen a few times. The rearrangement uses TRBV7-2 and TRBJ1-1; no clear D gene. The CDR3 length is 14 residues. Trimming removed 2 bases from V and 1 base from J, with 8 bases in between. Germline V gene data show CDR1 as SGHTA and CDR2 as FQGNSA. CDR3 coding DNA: TGTGCCAGCAGCTTATTTTTCGCGAACACTGAAGCTTTCTTT. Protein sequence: CASSLFFANTEAFF. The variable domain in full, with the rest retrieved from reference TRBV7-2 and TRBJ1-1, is GAGVSQSPSNKVTEKGKDVELRCDPISGHTALYWYRQSLGQGLEFLIYFQGNSAPDKSGLPSDRFSAERTGGSVSTLTIQRTQQEDSAVYLCASSLFFANTEAFFGQGTRLTVV.

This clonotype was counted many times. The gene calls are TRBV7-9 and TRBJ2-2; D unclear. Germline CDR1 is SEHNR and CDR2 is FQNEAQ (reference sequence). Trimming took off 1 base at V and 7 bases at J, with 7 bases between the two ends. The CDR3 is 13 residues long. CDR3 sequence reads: CASSLGGLGELFF. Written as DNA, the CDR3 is TGTGCCAGCAGCTTAGGCGGTCTCGGGGAGCTGTTTTTT. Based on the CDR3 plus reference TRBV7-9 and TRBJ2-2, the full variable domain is DTGVSQNPRHKITKRGQNVTFRCDPISEHNRLYWYRQTLGQGPEFLTYFQNEAQLEKSRLLSDRFSAERPKGSFSTLEIQRTEQGDSAMYLCASSLGGLGELFFGEGSRLTVL.

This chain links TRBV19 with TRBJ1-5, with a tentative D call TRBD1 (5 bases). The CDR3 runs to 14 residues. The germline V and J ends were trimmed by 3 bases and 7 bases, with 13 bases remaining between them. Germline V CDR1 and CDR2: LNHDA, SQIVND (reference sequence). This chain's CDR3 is CASSIGQGGQPQHF. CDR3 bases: TGTGCCAGTAGTATCGGGCAGGGTGGACAGCCCCAGCATTTT.

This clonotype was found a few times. CDR3 loop: CASSLTGSSGNTEAFF. The CDR3 DNA reads TGCGCCAGCAGCTTGACAGGGTCTTCCGGGAACACTGAAGCTTTCTTT. The rearrangement joins TRBV5-1 to TRBJ1-1; D is possibly TRBD1 (6 bases). Germline V gene sequence: CDR1 SGHRS, CDR2 YFSETQ. This CDR3 comprises 16 residues. V lost 1 base and J lost 1, with 14 bases in between.

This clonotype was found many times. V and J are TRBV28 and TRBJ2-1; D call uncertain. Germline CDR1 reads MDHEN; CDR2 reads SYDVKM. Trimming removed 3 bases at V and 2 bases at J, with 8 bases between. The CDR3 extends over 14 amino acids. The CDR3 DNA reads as TGTGCCAGCAGTTTCTCAGCTACCTACAATGAGCAGTTCTTC. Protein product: CASSFSATYNEQFF.